Presented here are 5 T cell receptor beta chains from one specimen sequenced in a study of CD8+CD57+ T cells in acquired aplastic anemia. It was genomic DNA that served as the template for profiling TCR beta VDJ and CDR3. TCRdb re-called the reads through MiXCR, storing one row per CDR3 protein. The data hold some 120,000 distinct CDR3 sequences, with about half observed a single time. Sequencing was done on a sample of sorted CD4+, CD8+, or CD8+CD57+ T cells (not recorded which) from PBMCs. The receptors shown here come from a human donor in good health, serving as a control.

This clonotype was observed a handful of times. The rearrangement links TRBV24-1 to TRBJ2-5; no definite D call. V shed 3 bases and J shed 2 bases, with 9 bases lying between them. Germline CDR1 reads KGHDR; CDR2 reads SFDVKD. The CDR3 runs to 14 residues. The CDR3 coding sequence is TGTGCCACCAGTGATGGCATCGAGCAAGAGACCCAGTACTTC. This gives the protein CATSDGIEQETQYF.

Comment on this clonotype: Compared with germline, one end of the junction differs, possibly owing to a read error. The gene calls are TRBV7-9 and TRBJ2-7, with D perhaps matching TRBD1 or TRBD2 (5 bases each). The CDR3 totals 13 residues. The V gene's germline CDR1 is SEHNR and CDR2 FQNEAQ (reference sequence). CDR3 in amino acids: CASSLGGTYERHF. DNA for the CDR3: TGTGCCAGCAGCTTAGGTGGGACGTACGAGCGGCACTTC.

Note on this clonotype: This may be a read error: a much more frequent sequence differs by one nucleotide. The chain recombines TRBV12-3 or TRBV12-4 with TRBJ1-2; D is possibly TRBD1 (6 bases). CDR3 length: 13 residues. Trimming pared 7 bases from V and 12 bases from J, leaving 21 bases between. The CDR3 DNA sequence: TGTGCCAGCAAGGAGGGACTGACGGGGGGCCACACCTTC. It specifies CASKEGLTGGHTF.

The CDR3 coding sequence is TGTGCCAGCAGGGACCCGGGAATGACCCAGCATTTT. It codes for CASRDPGMTQHF. V is TRBV7-3 and J is TRBJ1-5, with D hard to call. The CDR3 is 12 amino acids. Germline V gene sequence: CDR1 SGHTA, CDR2 FQGTGA. V was shortened by 6 bases and J by 11 bases, with 14 bases between the two germline ends.

Turning to this clonotype: With a much larger clone just one base away, this may be a read error. This chain joins TRBV5-4 and TRBJ2-5; D is undetermined. Germline assignment: CDR1 SGHNT and CDR2 YYREEE (reference sequence). The CDR3 covers 14 residues. As DNA, the CDR3 is TGTGCCTGCAGCTTGTTAGACTTTCAAGAGACCCAGTACTTC. As protein: CACSLLDFQETQYF.